What follows describes a single T cell receptor (beta chain). Its antigen is currently not known. Base-call qualities are not available, and no considerably larger clone is one nucleotide away. This specimen comes from a study of cytomegalovirus exposure and HLA in healthy donors (dated by TCRdb to 2015 to 2018). Regarding the complete study: An earlier analysis of 550 to 700 of the donors reported about 250 Gb of sequence data and roughly 100 million unique TCR beta sequences from about 200 million T cells. An early release that covered about 640 HLA-typed donors contained 250 to 350 gigabases of sequencing data and about 93 million unique TCR sequences. The genetic ancestry cluster associated with self-reported Caucasian donors included roughly four fifths of the roughly 390 genotyped donors. The study was designed to test whether signatures of past pathogen exposure could be identified by cataloging public T cell receptors. The T cell repertoires of 666 subjects were profiled by immunosequencing and related to cytomegalovirus serostatus. In addition to the first cohort of 650 to 750 subjects, a separate validation cohort of 120 different subjects was used. To predict cytomegalovirus infection status, the study brought together high-throughput TCR immunosequencing, statistical association of individual TCRs with disease status, and machine learning. A later analysis re-examined previously published TCR beta repertoires from several hundred donors and added high-resolution HLA genotyping to investigate patterns of TCR occurrence. In the later analysis, no new phenotypic data were used to find candidate immune exposures; instead, reliance was placed on TCR beta sequences and their occurrence across donors. An earlier analysis of about 600 of the donors used high-throughput TCR beta sequencing to judge whether each TCR beta V gene segment behaved as functional or pseudogenic. Donor age, sex, ethnicity and CMV serostatus were compiled alongside the repertoire data. Genome-wide SNP genotypes for about 65% of the 666 donors were used in a later genetic analysis, which treated that subset as a discovery cohort. All discovery cohort repertoires had been generated on a single sequencing platform. HLA typing included class I and class II loci at four-digit resolution. Typing coverage varied by locus: roughly 620-640 donors for A, B, C, DRB1 and DQB1; roughly 560 for DQA1; some 610 for DPA1; 450 to 480 for DPB1. Several DR-DQ haplotypes were handled as single units for association and clustering because linkage in the cohort was strong. Across 398 genotyped donors of the cohort, an average of about 240,000 unique TCR beta nucleotide sequences per donor were sequenced, and approximately 17% of those sequences were non-productive. Results and caveats for the whole study, not just this receptor: V-gene and J-gene trimming of TCR beta chains was associated with a missense DCLRE1C variant in a later genetic analysis, and the association was replicated in an independent cohort. A later genetic analysis reported fewer N-insertions in productive TCRs among donors in an Asian-associated ancestry cluster than the roughly 700-donor mean. Because HLA typing was missing for some donors at each locus, association tests included only the typed subset. In a later analysis, most CMV-associated TCR beta chains were found to appear HLA-restricted, with HLA associations seemingly driven largely by CMV exposure. Across donors, most TCR sequences were observed very rarely, whereas some public TCRs were present in many individuals. Some IMGT-functional V segments, including TRBV6-2 and TRBV6-3, could not be distinguished by the 87-base-pair reads and were therefore excluded. The classifier was reported to diagnose cytomegalovirus status with high specificity and sensitivity in both the original and validation cohorts. A few of the identified cytomegalovirus-associated TCR beta chains were confirmed in vitro to be specific for cytomegalovirus antigens. In a later analysis, HLA-associated TCR beta chains showed more clonal expansion and lower generation probabilities than non-associated chains that were equally common. A later analysis associated about 17,000 TCR beta sequences with specific HLA alleles at a false discovery rate of 0.05. Because counts were too low, about 18 rarely observed V segments, including chromosome 9 orphons, were excluded from the earlier analysis of some 590 of the donors. The presence/absence analyses assumed that sequencing depth was roughly uniform across donors, and that assumption may not be true. A further reported finding was that TCR beta sequences accurately predicted the HLA-A and HLA-B alleles for most subjects in the first cohort. When HLA alleles, especially DR and DQ, strongly co-occurred, TCR associations were difficult to assign to individual alleles. A total of fewer than 200 TCR beta chains were listed by the study as associated with cytomegalovirus. A cluster of highly shared sequence variants was judged likely to be a technical artifact of the sequencing pipeline. The cohort was sequenced for TCR beta chains only, and without alpha or paired-chain data the features that could be detected were limited. Several of the top co-occurrence clusters appeared to be linked to parvovirus B19, influenza, CMV and Epstein-Barr virus, according to a later analysis. Broadly in line with IMGT annotations, most TCR beta V segments showed up in productive rearrangements about 87% or about 30% of the time in an earlier analysis of approximately 640 of the donors. In a later analysis, the rate of TCR association differed among HLA loci, with DRB1 alleles having the most associated TCRs and HLA-C alleles having the fewest. Correlated functional status among segregating V segments might be attributable to linkage disequilibrium, but an unknown experimental factor could not be ruled out. CMV serostatus was the only immune exposure information available for the cohort. According to the authors, the approach could potentially be generalized to other disease states and immunological phenotypes.

The cohort comprised around 690 healthy bone marrow donors. At the time of sampling, every cohort member was nominally healthy, though immune exposures that went unrecorded were likely present. The donor tested CMV seropositive, placing the donor among the roughly 300 seropositive members of the cohort. A peripheral blood sample was provided by each donor, and peripheral blood mononuclear cells were used for TCR beta sequencing. The Qiagen DNeasy Blood Extraction Kit was used to extract genomic DNA from the blood cell samples. CDR1 SGHKS and CDR2 YYEKEE are derived from the germline V gene (reference sequence). The CDR3 has 13 amino acids, counting the end cysteine and phenylalanine. The sequence is cut down to CDR3 DNA, 39 bases in frame from base 1. V and J are trimmed by 5 bases and 6 bases, and the gene matches miss 5 bases of the junction. The library was made by the immunoSEQ multiplex PCR assay. The multiplex PCR relied on a mix of 60 forward primers for TCR Vbeta segments and 13 reverse primers for TCR Jbeta segments. The CDR3 region of rearranged TCR beta genes was amplified from genomic DNA with a multiplex PCR assay. The amplified TCR beta libraries were sequenced on the Illumina HiSeq System as 87-base-pair reads. The study's processing was this. A later analysis counted about 82 million unique TCR beta chains across the 550 to 800 repertoires, and some 11 million of these chains were shared by at least two donors. Raw reads were error-corrected and collapsed into unique sequences with a nearest-neighbor algorithm that merged closely related sequences to remove PCR and sequencing errors. To assign V, D and J gene segments, CDR3 sequences were aligned to IMGT reference sequences. For a sequence to be retained, a match of at least six nucleotides to both a V gene segment and a J gene segment was required. A rearrangement counted as productive if the CDR3 had no stop codons and remained in frame with V and J, and every other rearrangement counted as non-productive. Following IMGT convention, CDR3 was defined as the stretch from the second conserved V-encoded cysteine to the conserved J-encoded phenylalanine. In an earlier analysis of approximately 590 of the donors, sequences lacking an unambiguous match to a single V gene segment were excluded. An earlier analysis of a few hundred of the donors called V segments functional above 56.7% productive rearrangements and segregating when the between-donor standard deviation exceeded 5%. A statistical classification framework was developed to diagnose cytomegalovirus status using the catalog of TCR beta chain sequences. In a later analysis, TCR nucleotide sequences were compared against IMGT/GENE-DB human TR gene sequences so that V and J genes could be assigned. In a later analysis, CDR3 sequences and most-parsimonious VDJ recombination scenarios were assigned using the TCRdist pipeline. In a later analysis, each TCR beta chain was defined by its CDR3 amino acid sequence together with its V-gene family, and reads without a unique V-gene family were excluded. To address suspected cross-contamination and a sequencing artifact, a later analysis removed 450 to 700 highly shared, low-generation-probability nucleotide sequences. For each public chain, a later analysis derived a clonal expansion index from normalized ranks of inferred template counts within each repertoire. A later analysis computed generation probabilities with a VDJ recombination model fitted to out-of-frame rearrangements, and checked the results against IGoR. Hypergeometric tests were used in a later analysis to score TCR-TCR, TCR-HLA and TCR-CMV co-occurrence, with a repertoire-size bias correction applied to the TCR pairs. A later analysis estimated false discovery rates by permuting HLA or CMV assignments 20 times. In a later analysis, co-occurring TCRs were grouped using DBSCAN, with TCRdist sequence similarity added in when clustering inside HLA-allele-positive subsets. Repertoires with fewer than 30,000 or more than 120,000 public chains, plus five repertoires with anomalous nucleotide sharing, were excluded from co-occurrence clustering. TCRdb's version of the immuneACCESS table is confined to in-frame rearrangements and falls short of the full clone set. An unresolved V gene accounts for under half of the shortfall where checked; the remainder is of unknown origin. V, J and clone size are those of that table, while D and trimming were read from the DNA. This sample gives 130,000 to 150,000 clones in total; approximately 80% of them show up just once. Less than 3% of the sample is in the top ten clones.

Sequenced: PBMCs. The sequence is built from TRBV5-5 and TRBJ2-1, with 7 middle bases fitting TRBD2. The sequence was obtained from a woman in her late teens or twenties in good health and CMV-seropositive. The nucleotides read TGTGCCAGCAGTCAGACTAGCAGCAATGAGCAGTTCTTC. The encoded protein is CASSQTSSNEQFF.